One and the same sample provided the 5 T cell receptor beta chains below, sequenced in a study of blood T cell repertoires in COVID-19. Generated by immunoSEQ multiplex PCR, the TCRdb table keeps only in-frame clones and is missing some. Seen here are under 300,000 clones, 75% to 90% observed once, and the top ten hold roughly 14%. The sequencing input was peripheral blood. The receptors were gathered from a woman between 70 and 85 years old with COVID-19, enrolled during active disease.

CDR3 loop: CSVATGSNQPQHF. In DNA form, the CDR3 reads TGCAGCGTCGCGACAGGTAGCAATCAGCCCCAGCATTTT. The V call is TRBV29-1, the J call TRBJ1-5, with D maybe TRBD1 (6 bases). Germline CDR1 and CDR2: SQVTM and ANQGSEA. With 6 bases removed from V and 0 bases from J, the gap between germline ends came to 9 bases. The CDR3 sequence is 13 residues long.

The chain joins TRBV12-3 or TRBV12-4 to TRBJ2-3, with a weak D call TRBD2 (6 bases). This CDR3 has 13 residues. The V gene lost 3 bases and the J gene lost 4 bases, with 8 bases spanning the gap. The CDR3 DNA reads as TGTGCCAGCAGTTTTTGGGGGGCAGATACGCAGTATTTT. Translation gives CASSFWGADTQYF.

The chain recombines TRBV2 with TRBJ2-5, with 7 bases lining up with TRBD1. V shed 2 bases and J 4 bases; nucleotides not matched to a gene: 4. The CDR3 covers 14 residues. Germline CDR1 SNHLY, CDR2 FYNNEI. This CDR3 is CASSETGERETQYF. CDR3 in DNA: TGTGCCAGCAGTGAAACAGGGGAACGAGAGACCCAGTACTTC.

The chain joins TRBV4-1 to TRBJ2-7, with TRBD1 as a possible D gene (6 bases). V was shortened by 1 base and J by 5 bases, with 27 bases between the two germline ends. The CDR3 is made up of 19 amino acids. CDR1 MGHRA and CDR2 YSYEKL come from the germline V gene. The CDR3 is CASSQGQLGSGTRPNEQYF. CDR3 DNA sequence: TGCGCCAGCAGCCAAGGACAGTTGGGGTCCGGGACAAGGCCGAACGAGCAGTACTTC.

This clone was counted a few times. V gene TRBV7-9 combines with J gene TRBJ2-1; no firm D call. Germline values: CDR1 SEHNR, CDR2 FQNEAQ (reference sequence). Trimming took 6 bases from V and 4 from J, leaving 19 bases between them. The CDR3 extends over 16 amino acids. This chain's CDR3 is CASRSQVAKLYNEQFF. The CDR3, as DNA: TGTGCCAGCAGATCTCAAGTAGCCAAGCTTTACAATGAGCAGTTCTTC.